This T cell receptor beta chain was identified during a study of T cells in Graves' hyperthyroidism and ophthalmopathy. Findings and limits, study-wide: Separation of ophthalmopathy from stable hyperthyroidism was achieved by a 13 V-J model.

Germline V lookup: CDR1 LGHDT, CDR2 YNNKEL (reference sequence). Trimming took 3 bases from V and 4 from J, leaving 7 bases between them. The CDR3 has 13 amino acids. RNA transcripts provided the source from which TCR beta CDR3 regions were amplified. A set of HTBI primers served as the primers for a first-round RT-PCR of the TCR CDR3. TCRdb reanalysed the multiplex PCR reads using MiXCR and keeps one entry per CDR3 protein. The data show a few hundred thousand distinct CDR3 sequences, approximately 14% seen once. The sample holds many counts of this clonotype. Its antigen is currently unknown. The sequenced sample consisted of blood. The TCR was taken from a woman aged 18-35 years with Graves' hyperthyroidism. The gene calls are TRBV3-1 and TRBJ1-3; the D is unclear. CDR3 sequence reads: CASSHLSGNTIYF. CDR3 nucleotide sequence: TGTGCCAGCAGCCACCTGTCCGGAAACACCATATATTTT.